The 20 T cell receptor beta chains below were found in one sample sequenced in a study of control samples from healthy donors and cancer patients. Assay: immunoSEQ multiplex PCR; the TCRdb copy retains only in-frame clones and omits some. The data show approximately 150,000 clones, more than 90% seen once. The sample comprised blood. Receptor source: a man aged 25 to 40 in good health.

The rearrangement links TRBV27 to TRBJ1-4, with 7 bases that match TRBD1. Germline CDR1 MNHEY, CDR2 SMNVEV (reference sequence). The V segment lost 5 bases and the J segment 5 bases; nucleotides outside the gene matches: 5. This CDR3 comprises 14 residues. The CDR3 nucleotides read TGTGCCAGCAGTGGCCCGGACAGGAATGAAAAACTGTTTTTT. It codes for CASSGPDRNEKLFF. Supplemented by reference TRBV27 and TRBJ1-4, the full variable domain reads EAQVTQNPRYLITVTGKKLTVTCSQNMNHEYMSWYRQDPGLGLRQIYYSMNVEVTDKGDVPEGYKVSRKEKRNFPLILESPSPNQTSLYFCASSGPDRNEKLFFGSGTQLSVL.

This chain links TRBV6-5 with TRBJ2-3; D gene unclear. The CDR3 length is 14 residues. Germline V gives CDR1 MNHEY, CDR2 SVGAGI. V was trimmed by 2 bases and J by 2 bases, leaving 8 bases between them. The CDR3 sequence is CASSYGQDTDTQYF. CDR3 coding DNA: TGTGCCAGCAGTTACGGTCAGGACACAGATACGCAGTATTTT.

This clone was observed a single time. This chain connects TRBV7-9 to TRBJ1-2, with no clear D. The V end was cut by 1 base, the J end by 6 bases, with 12 bases between. The V gene's germline CDR1 is SEHNR and CDR2 FQNEAQ (reference sequence). This CDR3 spans 14 amino acids. This CDR3 reads CASSLVKPEHGYTF. The CDR3 coding sequence is TGTGCCAGCAGCTTAGTAAAACCGGAGCATGGCTACACCTTC.

This chain connects TRBV5-5 to TRBJ1-4, with 11 bases matching TRBD1. CDR1 and CDR2 from the germline V gene are SGHKS and YYEKEE (reference sequence). With V trimmed by 4 bases and J by 8 bases, 10 bases remained unmatched. The CDR3 spans 16 residues. CDR3 nucleotide sequence: TGTGCCAGCAGCCTAACTAGGACAGGGGGCAAGGAAAAACTGTTTTTT. Translation: CASSLTRTGGKEKLFF.

V and J are TRBV5-1 and TRBJ1-5; no firm D call. CDR3 length equals 14 residues. The V and J ends lost 2 bases and 5 bases respectively, with 11 bases between them. CDR1 SGHRS and CDR2 YFSETQ come from the germline V gene. The CDR3 nucleotides are TGCGCCAGCAGCTTCGAGGTAGGAGATCAGCCCCAGCATTTT. This sequence encodes CASSFEVGDQPQHF. Full variable domain (missing parts from reference TRBV5-1 and TRBJ1-5): KAGVTQTPRYLIKTRGQQVTLSCSPISGHRSVSWYQQTPGQGLQFLFEYFSETQRNKGNFPGRFSGRQFSNSRSEMNVSTLELGDSALYLCASSFEVGDQPQHFGDGTRLSIL.

The V call is TRBV19, the J call TRBJ2-5, with 8 nucleotides matching TRBD1. The CDR3 runs to 13 residues. The V gene end was trimmed by 3 bases and the J gene end by 4 bases; junction bases not matched to a gene: 1. Germline lookup yields CDR1 LNHDA and CDR2 SQIVND (reference sequence). The CDR3 sequence: CASSIDRGETQYF. The CDR3 bases are TGTGCCAGTAGTATCGACAGGGGAGAGACCCAGTACTTC.

The chain recombines TRBV28 with TRBJ2-7, with 7 bases aligning to TRBD1. Germline trimming cut 9 bases from V and 2 bases from J; bases unmatched to any gene: 10. This CDR3 is built from 14 residues. CDR1 MDHEN and CDR2 SYDVKM come from the germline V gene. The CDR3 DNA follows: TGTGCCAGTCGACAGGGAATTGGCACCTACGAGCAGTACTTC. It codes for CASRQGIGTYEQYF. Supplemented by reference TRBV28 and TRBJ2-7, the full variable domain reads DVKVTQSSRYLVKRTGEKVFLECVQDMDHENMFWYRQDPGLGLRLIYFSYDVKMKEKGDIPEGYSVSREKKERFSLILESASTNQTSMYLCASRQGIGTYEQYFGPGTRLTVT.

The chain combines TRBV7-3 with TRBJ2-1; 9 bases are a match to TRBD2. CDR3 length: 16 residues. V was pared by 5 bases and J by 5 bases, with 10 bases of the junction left unmatched. CDR1 is SGHTA and CDR2 is FQGTGA in the germline V gene. The CDR3 protein is CASSLTNSGGHNEQFF. As DNA, the CDR3 is TGTGCCAGCAGCCTGACCAATAGCGGGGGCCACAATGAGCAGTTCTTC.

The rearrangement joins TRBV11-2 to TRBJ1-1; D unclear. Per the germline V gene, CDR1 is SGHAT and CDR2 is FQNNGV. The CDR3 runs 13 residues. Trimming removed 4 bases from V and 1 base from J, with 7 bases in between. CDR3 in DNA: TGTGCCAGCAGCTCCAAACCGAACACTGAAGCTTTCTTT. The encoded protein is CASSSKPNTEAFF.

On this clone: Other DNA sequences in the same sample also yield this CDR3. The chain employs TRBV29-1 and TRBJ1-5; 9 nucleotides align to TRBD1. The CDR3 is 13 amino acids. Germline V lookup: CDR1 SQVTM, CDR2 ANQGSEA. V gave up 5 bases and J gave up 2 bases; unmatched junction bases: 1. CDR3 nucleotide sequence: TGCAGCGTTCGGACAGGGGGCAATCAGCCCCAGCATTTT. It yields the protein CSVRTGGNQPQHF.

V and J are TRBV5-1 and TRBJ2-3, with D unresolved. The CDR3 is 15 residues long. Per germline, CDR1 SGHRS and CDR2 YFSETQ. V was pared by 0 bases and J by 2 bases, with 10 bases between. CDR3 DNA: TGCGCCAGCAGCTTGGGCCGGGCGCCCACAGATACGCAGTATTTT. Translating it yields CASSLGRAPTDTQYF. Full variable domain (outside the CDR3, taken from reference TRBV5-1 and TRBJ2-3): KAGVTQTPRYLIKTRGQQVTLSCSPISGHRSVSWYQQTPGQGLQFLFEYFSETQRNKGNFPGRFSGRQFSNSRSEMNVSTLELGDSALYLCASSLGRAPTDTQYFGPGTRLTVL.

The gene calls are TRBV3-1 (or the pseudogene TRBV3-2) and TRBJ1-3; TRBD1 is a possible D gene (5 bases). The germline V gene encodes CDR1 LGHDT and CDR2 YNNKEL (reference sequence). Trimming left V 4 bases short and J 2 bases short, with 15 bases between. The CDR3 length is 16 residues. Here the CDR3 reads CASSPGPRVTGNTIYF. CDR3 sequence (DNA): TGTGCCAGCAGCCCCGGACCCAGGGTGACTGGAAACACCATATATTTT.

The gene calls are TRBV7-9 and TRBJ2-7, with 10 bases lining up with TRBD1. Trimming cost V 4 bases and J 2 bases; bases outside gene matches: 8. From germline, CDR1 is SEHNR and CDR2 FQNEAQ (reference sequence). There are 16 residues in the CDR3. This CDR3 reads CASSSLEGQGAYEQYF. In nucleotides, the CDR3 is TGTGCCAGCAGCTCCTTGGAAGGACAGGGGGCCTACGAGCAGTACTTC.

V is TRBV30 and J is TRBJ1-2, with D maybe TRBD1 (6 bases). This CDR3 has 15 residues. V lost 0 bases and J lost 5, with 16 bases in between. Germline CDR1 and CDR2: GTSNPN and SVGIG (reference sequence). CDR3 DNA sequence: TGTGCCTGGAGTGTAAGGGGGGCAGGGGTTTATGGCTACACCTTC. It is translated as CAWSVRGAGVYGYTF.

This sequence joins TRBV7-9 and TRBJ2-3; weak D call: TRBD2 (7 bases). The CDR3 is 16 residues long. The V gene lost 0 bases and the J gene lost 0 bases, with 10 bases spanning the gap. Germline lookup yields CDR1 SEHNR and CDR2 FQNEAQ (reference sequence). The CDR3: CASSLAAGASTDTQYF. The CDR3 DNA reads as TGTGCCAGCAGCTTAGCGGCGGGGGCTAGCACAGATACGCAGTATTTT.

This sequence joins TRBV9 and TRBJ2-3; D is undetermined. V gave up 0 bases and J gave up 0 bases, with 8 bases separating them. Germline lookup yields CDR1 SGDLS and CDR2 YYNGEE. This CDR3 has 15 residues. This CDR3 reads CASSVGGRSTDTQYF. The CDR3 nucleotides read TGTGCCAGCAGCGTAGGAGGCCGCAGCACAGATACGCAGTATTTT.

This chain uses TRBV6-5 with TRBJ1-5, with D unresolved. The V end was cut by 0 bases, the J end by 0 bases, with 9 bases between. The CDR3 spans 16 residues. Germline CDR1 is MNHEY and CDR2 is SVGAGI. The CDR3 bases are TGTGCCAGCAGTTACTCTGGACCTACTAGCAATCAGCCCCAGCATTTT. Protein: CASSYSGPTSNQPQHF.

A remark on this clone: A much more abundant neighbour one base away suggests this may be a read error. CDR3 DNA: TGCGCCAGCAGCTTGGATGAAAAACTGTTTTTT. Its translation is CASSLDEKLFF. The rearrangement links TRBV5-1 to TRBJ1-4; D is unresolved. CDR1 is SGHRS, CDR2 YFSETQ, per germline. The CDR3 contains 11 residues. V was clipped by 0 bases and J by 6 bases, with 0 bases between them.

The CDR3 protein is CASSAVSGGSYTF. The CDR3 coding sequence is TGTGCCAGCAGTGCCGTGTCCGGGGGCAGCTACACCTTC. V gene TRBV25-1 combines with J gene TRBJ1-2; tentative D call: TRBD1 (6 bases). CDR3 size: 13 residues. V lost 4 bases and J lost 9, with 15 bases in between. The V gene's germline CDR1 is MGHDK and CDR2 SYGVNS.

The rearrangement uses TRBV10-3 and TRBJ1-2; no firm D call. V was cut by 0 bases and J by 6 bases, with 8 bases left in between. Per germline, CDR1 ENHRY and CDR2 SYGVKD. The CDR3 covers 13 residues. CDR3 residues: CAISESRSDGYTF. CDR3 nucleotides: TGTGCCATCAGTGAGTCGAGGTCGGATGGCTACACCTTC.